The TCR beta chain described here comes from a study of regulatory T cells in long-lasting Graves disease (dated by TCRdb to about 2021). Regarding the research as a whole: Patients with newly diagnosed Graves' disease had been on antithyroid drugs for under 3 months. This study used TCR sequencing and RNA sequencing of peripheral blood to compare persistent Graves' disease patients against newly diagnosed Graves' disease patients. A total of roughly 35 samples underwent TCR sequencing: some 13 from persistent and about 20 from newly diagnosed Graves' disease patients. The study was conducted in China and was registered as a clinical trial. General study outcomes and caveats: As a limitation, the authors acknowledged that the small sample size may reduce accuracy. Peripheral blood alone was examined, since thyroid tissue, which constituted the primary lesion, could not be accessed. Persistent disease showed preferential use of TRBV28, TRBJ1-2 and TRBJ2-5, whereas newly diagnosed disease favored TRBV20-1 and TRBJ2-1. Compared with newly diagnosed patients, persistent Graves' disease patients had lower TCR Shannon entropy and fewer highly expanded clones, which suggests clonal expansion. More public clonotypes were shared among persistent patients (around 2,600) than among newly diagnosed patients (under 1,000). Sequencing and analysis were restricted to the TCR beta chain.

The time point label corresponds to: newly diagnosed GD, antithyroid drugs for less than 3 months. RNA was extracted from PBMCs in TRIzol for both TCR sequencing and RNA sequencing. Graves' disease was diagnosed according to American Thyroid Association guidelines. Recruitment of patients was carried out at an endocrinology department in Xi'an, China. Each patient gave around 9.2 milliliters of peripheral blood, collected in an EDTA anticoagulant tube. Ficoll Paque Plus density gradient separation was used to isolate PBMCs, and no further T cell sorting was done. RNA quality was checked with an Agilent 2100 Bioanalyzer and agarose gel, and concentration with a NanoDrop 2000. The library was produced with multiplex PCR. The sequencing machine was an Illumina HiSeq 4000. TCR beta libraries were built with iRepertoire HTBI primers and Arm-PCR amplification of CDR3 regions. Before sequencing, the PCR products went through gel purification. On the authors' methods: Gene usage analysis of CDR3 amino acid clonotypes relied on the roughly 58 TRBV and 14 TRBJ segments identified across samples. COPE and FqMerger were used to merge filtered high-quality paired reads into contigs. BLAST was used to align contigs to IMGT TRBV, TRBD and TRBJ reference genes, and CDR3 was defined according to IMGT. Clonotypes above 0.1% frequency were classified as highly expanded clones. Shannon entropy was used to measure repertoire diversity, and the Gini coefficient was used to measure V-J evenness. A clonotype was considered public if more than one individual shared it. The public reads were run again by TCRdb, first through fastp at Q25 and then through MiXCR, and only productive beta chains were kept. Identical CDR3 proteins give one entry, which carries the most common genes and DNA. The V and J calls and clone size come from TCRdb's table, not from the authors' own analysis. This sample is represented by about 530,000 distinct CDR3 sequences; about 16% of them were singletons. Together, the top ten hold approximately 25% of the sample.

This clonotype was picked up a small number of times. The antigen it binds to is not known. There are no base qualities to consult, and no much larger clone falls within one base. The CDR3, cysteine through phenylalanine, is 16 amino acids long. The sequence is cut down to CDR3 DNA, 48 bases in frame from base 1. Relative to germline, V is 2 bases shorter and J is 1 base shorter, with 14 bases between their ends. CDR1 and CDR2 are read off the germline V gene as MDHEN and SYDVKM. This sample was shared with a second study, whose subject was T cells in Graves' hyperthyroidism and ophthalmopathy. The second investigation adds: Graves' hyperthyroidism was defined as stable when no progression to ophthalmopathy occurred over 18 months of follow-up. Hyperthyroidism patients were aged 18 to 65 years and newly diagnosed, with disease duration of less than 2 months. The study excluded patients with uncontrolled infections, other autoimmune diseases, pregnancy or lactation. Diagnoses were established on the basis of clinical symptoms, serum thyroxine and TRAb, thyroid ultrasound, and orbital computed tomography. The TCR CDR3 was subjected to a first round of RT-PCR using the HTBI primer set and the Qiagen OneStep RT-PCR kit. Most expanded thyroid clonotypes (frequency above 0.001) were also found in blood, which suggests that blood repertoires may mirror thyroid immune responses. Ophthalmopathy was separated from stable hyperthyroidism by a 13 V-J signature model, with approximately 86% sensitivity and about 81% specificity obtained in cross-validation and 80%/75% obtained in testing. During validation, the model predicted progression to ophthalmopathy a median of approximately 6.5 months ahead of onset, with 60% to 71% sensitivity and roughly 72% specificity. To identify TCR V-J signatures that set the groups apart, the researchers used a discovery cohort of 100 patients, made up of under 50 with Graves' ophthalmopathy and 57 with stable Graves' hyperthyroidism. Prospective prediction of ophthalmopathy was tested in an independent validation cohort of about 19 hyperthyroidism patients and some 17 patients who later progressed to ophthalmopathy. The roughly 91 discovery patients were randomly divided into training and test sets at a 7:3 ratio. The study also compared thyroid tissue and blood T-cell repertoires from about six Graves' hyperthyroidism patients. Once sampling was done, hyperthyroidism patients were given methimazole at a starting dose of 30 mg daily, whereas ophthalmopathy patients were given high-dose intravenous methylprednisolone. A second multiplex PCR round built the libraries, followed by size selection and purification. Sequencing of the libraries was done on an Illumina HiSeq2000 using paired-end 100 bp reads. SOAPnuke was used to process the raw data, removing reads that contained adapters or uncalled bases, had a mean Phred below 15, or lacked an exact match to the constant primer or identifier. High-quality paired reads were merged using COPE v1.2.5, and each unique nucleotide sequence was defined as a clonotype. Clonotypes were aligned to IMGT TRBV, TRBD and TRBJ reference segments using MiTCR v1.1. Analysis was restricted to V-J combinations with a frequency above 0.0001, which covered roughly 99% of repertoires. The TCS score was defined as the ratio of F50 (clonal expansion) to E x V (chaos), calculated using BLOSUM62-based TCRdist between CDR3 peptides within each V-J. Welch's t-statistics and random forest reduced some 510 V-J features to roughly 13, which were used in a naive Bayes classifier (R e1071). Sample size was not statistically predetermined, and investigators were not blinded to group allocation. TCR Vbeta CDR3 sequencing of fewer than 150 peripheral blood samples (43 ophthalmopathy, 75 or so hyperthyroidism and approximately 17 progressor patients) is reported in the paper.

This TCR was recovered from a woman between 40 and 65 years old with Graves disease. Donor details come from another sample of the same person, matched by shared clones. Sequencing used peripheral blood mononuclear cells (PBMCs), obtained at new diagnosis, from a patient treated with antithyroid drugs. The chain links TRBV28 with TRBJ1-2; possibly the D gene is TRBD1, per 6 matching bases. CDR3 reads: CASSLDGGRVNYGYTF. DNA sequence: TGTGCCAGCAGTTTAGATGGGGGGCGCGTTAACTATGGCTACACCTTC.